This T cell receptor (beta chain) stems from a study of technical replicates of blood from a handful of donors. CDR1 is MGHRA and CDR2 is YSYEKL in the germline V gene. The CDR3 runs 17 residues. J lost 3 bases, V lost 2 bases, and 12 bases had no gene match. Here immunoSEQ multiplex PCR was the method, and the copy in TCRdb shows in-frame clones only, minus some. The table lists around 80,000 clones, 75% to 90% of them singletons. The source is a human donor in good health. The rearrangement links TRBV4-1 to TRBJ2-7, with 8 bases matching TRBD2. Sequences were obtained from T cells isolated from PBMCs. The CDR3 DNA sequence: TGCGCCAGCAGCCAAATCGAGCGGGAGCTATTTGGCTACGAGCAGTACTTC. Amino acid sequence: CASSQIERELFGYEQYF.